One and the same sample provided the 32 T cell receptor beta chains below, sequenced in a study of blood T cells in healthy people across ages (dated by TCRdb to between 2014 and 2017). Libraries came from 5' RACE. The sequencer was an Illumina HiSeq 2500. A second roughly 7 to 11 cycle PCR used a sample-barcoded 5' primer and a J-beta primer mix. The public reads were reprocessed in TCRdb via fastp at Q25 and MiXCR, keeping in-frame beta chains. Every entry covers one CDR3 protein and lists the most common genes and DNA from its rows. For this sample there are hundreds of thousands of distinct CDR3 sequences; roughly 25% appear just once. Clones ranked in the top ten supply about 2.9% of the sample. A further study also used this sample, focusing on T cells of mothers and their children.

Specimen: blood. Source of these receptors: a boy aged 5-17 years in good health.

This chain uses TRBV10-3 with TRBJ2-7; D remains unclear. Trimming shortened V by 3 bases and J by 0 bases, and 15 bases separated the two germline ends. The CDR3 sequence is 16 residues long. Germline values: CDR1 ENHRY, CDR2 SYGVKD. CDR3 DNA: TGTGCCATCAGTGAACTACGAACGGAGTTCTCCTACGAGCAGTACTTC. It yields the protein CAISELRTEFSYEQYF.

The chain recombines TRBV5-1 with TRBJ2-7; 9 bases fit TRBD1. The J call may be mistaken, given a closer DNA end match to TRBJ2-1. CDR1 and CDR2 from the germline V gene are SGHRS and YFSETQ. This CDR3 region has 15 residues. The DNA for the CDR3 is TGCGCCAGCAGCCCCTCGGGACAGGGCATAAATGAGCAGTTCTTC. It specifies CASSPSGQGINEQFF.

This clonotype appeared a few times. The DNA of the CDR3 is TGTGCCAGCAGCGTGACTCCCAGGGGGGTAGAGACCCAGTACTTC. Its protein product is CASSVTPRGVETQYF. The V gene is TRBV9, the J gene TRBJ2-5, with TRBD1 as a possible D gene (7 bases). This CDR3 is 15 amino acids long. Germline V gene sequence: CDR1 SGDLS, CDR2 YYNGEE. V lost 2 bases, J lost 4 bases, and 15 bases lay in between.

Only a few counts were recorded for this clonotype. V and J are TRBV3-1 and TRBJ1-1, with TRBD1 as a possible D gene (5 bases). Germline-derived CDR1 and CDR2 are LGHDT and YNNKEL (reference sequence). CDR3 length: 13 residues. With 0 bases removed from V and 10 bases from J, the gap between germline ends came to 12 bases. DNA of the CDR3: TGTGCCAGCAGCCAAGAGGAACAGGAGGCAGCTTTCTTT. Protein product: CASSQEEQEAAFF.

In its sample, this clonotype was seen a few times. The rearrangement joins TRBV7-3 to TRBJ1-2; TRBD1 aligns across 8 bases. Germline CDR1 and CDR2: SGHTA and FQGTGA. The CDR3 covers 15 residues. After removal of 1 base from V and 7 bases from J, the junction contained 8 bases not matched to a gene. DNA for the CDR3: TGTGCCAGCAGCTTAAATTCGGACAGGGTTAGTGGCTACACCTTC. As protein: CASSLNSDRVSGYTF.

This clonotype has only a few counts. This chain joins TRBV20-1 and TRBJ1-4; 7 bases map to TRBD1. V lost 1 base, J lost 6 bases, and 8 bases stayed unmatched. There are 15 residues in the CDR3. In germline, CDR1 is DFQATT, CDR2 SNEGSKA (reference sequence). CDR3 residues: CSARARTGLDEKLFF. The CDR3 DNA reads TGCAGTGCTAGAGCCCGGACAGGCCTTGATGAAAAACTGTTTTTT.

In its sample, this clonotype was seen many times. The chain combines TRBV28 with TRBJ1-2, with D uncertain. The germline V and J ends were trimmed by 3 bases and 2 bases, with 7 bases remaining between them. Germline V gives CDR1 MDHEN, CDR2 SYDVKM. There are 13 residues in the CDR3. CDR3 DNA sequence: TGTGCCAGCAGTTTCGGCAGGAACTATGGCTACACCTTC. Amino acids: CASSFGRNYGYTF.

This clonotype has just a few counts. In nucleotides, the CDR3 is TGCCGGTCAGTTAATCAGCCCCAGCATTTT. It encodes CRSVNQPQHF. The chain recombines TRBV29-1 with TRBJ1-5; no clear D gene. CDR1 SQVTM and CDR2 ANQGSEA come from the germline V gene. The CDR3 is made up of 10 amino acids.

The chain is built from TRBV12-3 or TRBV12-4 and TRBJ2-5; 10 bases fit TRBD2. The end of the DNA fits TRBJ2-1 better, so the J call may be wrong. The CDR3 runs 14 residues. DNA of the CDR3: TGTGCCAGCAGGAAAAGCGGGGGGGTGGGTGAGCAGTTCTTC. Translation: CASRKSGGVGEQFF.

This chain joins TRBV20-1 and TRBJ2-5; tentatively, D is TRBD2 (6 bases). There are 13 residues in the CDR3. Trimming stripped 0 bases from V and 13 bases from J, with 18 bases between. Germline CDR1 reads DFQATT; CDR2 reads SNEGSKA (reference sequence). CDR3 protein: CSAREEGPDPWYF. CDR3 sequence (DNA): TGCAGTGCTAGAGAGGAGGGTCCGGACCCCTGGTACTTC.

The chain employs TRBV3-1 and TRBJ2-7; D is unresolved. The CDR3 has 13 residues. Germline V gene lookup returns CDR1 LGHDT and CDR2 YNNKEL (reference sequence). V was pared by 5 bases and J by 0 bases, with 8 bases between. The CDR3 DNA reads as TGTGCCAGCAGCTTCCACGGCTCCTACGAGCAGTACTTC. It codes for CASSFHGSYEQYF.

Remarks on this clonotype: Compared with germline, one end of the junction differs, possibly owing to a read error. V and J are TRBV28 and TRBJ1-6; no clear D gene. CDR3 length equals 12 residues. Germline-derived CDR1 and CDR2 are MDHEN and SYDVKM. Here the CDR3 DNA reads TGTGCTAGCAGTTTGCAGAATTCACCCCTCCACTTT. Its protein product is CASSLQNSPLHF.

The CDR3 reads CASSIDTSYEQYF. The CDR3 coding sequence is TGTGCCAGTAGTATAGATACTTCCTACGAGCAGTACTTC. The chain is built from TRBV19 and TRBJ2-1; D unclear. Judging by the DNA end, TRBJ2-7 fits better; the J call may be wrong. In germline, CDR1 is LNHDA, CDR2 SQIVND (reference sequence). The CDR3 length is 13 residues.

This chain uses TRBV7-9 with TRBJ2-1; TRBD2 aligns across 9 bases. There are 16 residues in the CDR3. With V trimmed by 0 bases and J by 3 bases, 3 bases remained unmatched. Germline values: CDR1 SEHNR, CDR2 FQNEAQ (reference sequence). CDR3 residues: CASSLALAGDYNEQFF. In nucleotides, the CDR3 is TGTGCCAGCAGCTTAGCACTAGCGGGCGACTACAATGAGCAGTTCTTC.

This clonotype was recorded a few times. The chain employs TRBV10-2 and TRBJ2-7; a possible D gene is TRBD1 (5 bases). The V end was cut by 6 bases, the J end by 1 base, with 16 bases between. The CDR3 consists of 15 residues. Germline V gene data show CDR1 as WSHSY and CDR2 as SAAADI. CDR3 sequence: CASRDVQGWSYEQYF. DNA of the CDR3: TGCGCCAGCAGAGACGTGCAGGGATGGTCCTACGAGCAGTACTTC.

V is TRBV12-3 or TRBV12-4 and J is TRBJ2-3, with D possibly TRBD1 on 6 matching bases. With 5 bases removed from V and 1 base from J, the gap between germline ends came to 13 bases. The CDR3 spans 15 residues. The CDR3 protein is CASSSTGPGTDTQYF. CDR3 coding DNA: TGTGCCAGCAGTAGTACAGGGCCCGGCACAGATACGCAGTATTTT.

The J gene is TRBJ2-3, the V gene TRBV12-3 or TRBV12-4; perhaps TRBD2 as D (6 bases). V lost 6 bases to trimming and J lost 0 bases, with 25 bases between them. The CDR3 runs 19 residues. As DNA, the CDR3 is TGTGCCAGCAGCCGAACCAACAGAGGACTACATATAAGCACAGATACGCAGTATTTT. Amino acids: CASSRTNRGLHISTDTQYF.

The CDR3 DNA follows: TGTGCCATCAGGGGCCAAGCTTTGAACACTGAAGCTTTCTTT. This gives the protein CAIRGQALNTEAFF. V gene TRBV10-3 combines with J gene TRBJ1-1; D is ambiguous. Per germline, CDR1 ENHRY and CDR2 SYGVKD. V lost 6 bases, J lost 0 bases, and 11 bases lay in between. There are 14 residues in the CDR3.

There are a few counts of this clonotype. The CDR3 region has the DNA TGCGCCAGCAGTGAGCAAATAACTCCTGGGTCTACCCAGTACTTC. Translation: CASSEQITPGSTQYF. This chain connects TRBV10-1 to TRBJ2-5; D is ambiguous. This CDR3 spans 15 amino acids. Germline lookup yields CDR1 WNHNN and CDR2 SYGVQD (reference sequence). Trimming shortened V by 2 bases and J by 8 bases, and 18 bases separated the two germline ends.

This clonotype was found a few times. This chain joins TRBV29-1 and TRBJ1-2, with D possibly matching TRBD1 (6 bases). From germline, CDR1 is SQVTM and CDR2 ANQGSEA. V lost 4 bases and J lost 8, with 17 bases in between. The CDR3 is 13 residues long. The DNA for the CDR3 is TGCAGCGTTGTACCACAGGGAGGACAGGGCTACACCTTC. Its translation: CSVVPQGGQGYTF.

The gene calls are TRBV6-6 and TRBJ2-7; D is uncertain. The CDR3 extends over 15 amino acids. V lost 2 bases to trimming and J lost 3 bases, with 14 bases between them. The germline V gene encodes CDR1 MNHNY and CDR2 SVGAGI (reference sequence). The CDR3 is CASSYGMGWGYEQYF. The CDR3 nucleotides are TGTGCCAGCAGTTACGGGATGGGGTGGGGCTACGAGCAGTACTTC.

This chain joins TRBV28 and TRBJ2-4; 8 bases map to TRBD2. V lost 6 bases, J lost 4 bases, and 8 bases stayed unmatched. The CDR3 runs to 15 residues. Germline loops: CDR1 MDHEN, CDR2 SYDVKM. The CDR3 coding sequence is TGTGCCAGCAGCGCGGGGAGCGGGGGAAAAAACATTCAGTACTTC. This encodes CASSAGSGGKNIQYF.

This clonotype was found a few times. The V and J genes are TRBV11-3 and TRBJ2-5; D is perhaps TRBD1 or TRBD2 (5 bases each). Judging by the DNA end, TRBJ2-1 fits better; the J call may be wrong. Germline V gene sequence: CDR1 SGHNT, CDR2 YENEEA. CDR3 length equals 15 residues. In DNA form, the CDR3 reads TGTGCCAGCAGCTTAGGTGGGACCTCGTGGGATGAGCAGTTCTTC. This gives the protein CASSLGGTSWDEQFF.

This clonotype was picked up a small number of times. The V call is TRBV25-1, the J call TRBJ2-7; D remains unclear. The CDR3 totals 11 residues. Germline CDR1 is MGHDK and CDR2 is SYGVNS. The V gene lost 2 bases and the J gene lost 12 bases, with 11 bases spanning the gap. DNA of the CDR3: TGTGCCAGCAGTGAAGGTAGAACATGGTACTTC. Amino acid sequence: CASSEGRTWYF.

The chain recombines TRBV6-1 with TRBJ2-1; TRBD2 matches 8 bases. The CDR3 has 16 amino acids. V lost 7 bases and J lost 0; bases outside the gene matches: 8. Germline V lookup: CDR1 MNHNS, CDR2 SASEGT. CDR3 region: CASTIAGRPSYNEQFF. As DNA, the CDR3 is TGTGCCAGCACCATAGCGGGGAGGCCCTCCTACAATGAGCAGTTCTTC.

This CDR3 is CASSFGDSGANVLTF. For the CDR3, the DNA is TGTGCCAGCAGCTTTGGGGACTCTGGGGCCAACGTCCTGACTTTC. J is TRBJ2-6 and V is TRBV5-5; D gene uncertain. Trimming stripped 2 bases from V and 0 bases from J, with 6 bases between. The germline gives CDR1 SGHKS, CDR2 YYEKEE (reference sequence). The CDR3 has 15 residues.

The chain recombines TRBV20-1 with TRBJ2-5; perhaps TRBD2 as D (6 bases). The DNA matches TRBJ2-1 better at its end, which makes the J call doubtful. This CDR3 has 14 residues. The germline V gene has CDR1 DFQATT and CDR2 SNEGSKA (reference sequence). CDR3 protein: CSARSFGGPDEQFF. The CDR3 DNA reads TGCAGTGCTCGGTCTTTCGGGGGACCCGACGAGCAGTTCTTC.

This clonotype was found a few times. The V and J genes are TRBV20-1 and TRBJ2-5, with D possibly TRBD1 on 5 matching bases. The J call may be in error: the DNA end matches TRBJ2-1 better. CDR3 length: 15 residues. Per the germline V gene, CDR1 is DFQATT and CDR2 is SNEGSKA (reference sequence). CDR3: CSARDQRGVYNEQFF. The CDR3 DNA is TGCAGTGCTAGAGATCAAAGGGGCGTCTACAATGAGCAGTTCTTC.

The genes are TRBV30 and TRBJ2-5; 11 bases agree with TRBD2. V trimming: 3 bases; J trimming: 4 bases; junction bases outside the gene matches: 7. Germline V CDR1 and CDR2: GTSNPN, SVGIG (reference sequence). The CDR3 covers 15 residues. CDR3 region: CAWSPSGGRGETQYF. The CDR3 nucleotides are TGTGCCTGGAGCCCTAGCGGGGGGCGTGGAGAGACCCAGTACTTC.

The rearrangement uses TRBV10-3 and TRBJ2-5; a weak D match, TRBD2 (6 bases). The J call could be wrong; TRBJ2-7 is a better fit for the DNA end. Germline V gives CDR1 ENHRY, CDR2 SYGVKD. The CDR3 is 14 residues long. The CDR3 reads CAISEGGLGYEQYF. In nucleotides, the CDR3 is TGTGCCATCAGTGAGGGAGGGTTAGGCTACGAGCAGTACTTC.

The chain recombines TRBV12-3 or TRBV12-4 with TRBJ1-2; D not resolved. This CDR3 spans 13 amino acids. Between the trimmed V and J ends, which lost 3 bases and 2 bases, there was a span of 7 bases. For the CDR3, the DNA is TGTGCCAGCAGTTTGGACGTCAACTATGGCTACACCTTC. This translates into CASSLDVNYGYTF.

The V and J genes are TRBV19 and TRBJ1-2, with unresolved D. CDR3 size: 14 residues. Trimming removed 3 bases from V and 4 bases from J, with 12 bases in between. Germline lookup yields CDR1 LNHDA and CDR2 SQIVND (reference sequence). The CDR3: CASSIRGRAYGYTF. In DNA form, the CDR3 reads TGTGCCAGTAGTATCAGAGGCCGGGCCTATGGCTACACCTTC.